This TCR beta chain was captured in a study of CD8 T cells in Susac syndrome. Peripheral blood CD8+ and CD4+ T cells were profiled by TCR beta sequencing. The patients who served as multiple sclerosis controls were treatment-naive and had stable or active relapsing-remitting disease that fulfilled the revised McDonald criteria. The TEMRA cells underwent FACS enrichment, while the CD8+ and CD4+ T cells underwent negative isolation. Reverse transcription of 0.5 to 1 ug RNA was performed with random hexamers. It was immunoSEQ multiplex PCR that amplified TCR beta CDR3 across 54 Vbeta and 13 Jbeta. TCRdb reanalysed the immunoSEQ multiplex PCR reads using MiXCR and keeps one entry per CDR3 protein. The sample holds 190,000 or so distinct CDR3 sequences, about 95% seen once. The sample comprised CD4+ T cells from PBMCs. The clonotype comes from a human donor with multiple sclerosis.

CDR3 amino acids: CSASRRADTEAFF. The CDR3 coding sequence is TGCAGTGCTAGCAGGAGGGCGGACACTGAAGCTTTCTTT. The chain joins TRBV20-1 to TRBJ1-1; no clear D. CDR1 and CDR2 from the germline V gene are DFQATT and SNEGSKA (reference sequence). This CDR3 is built from 13 residues. V was cut by 3 bases and J by 3 bases, with 11 bases left in between.